This T cell receptor (beta chain) was identified in a study of control samples from healthy donors and cancer patients. Germline values: CDR1 KGHSH, CDR2 LQKENI. The germline V and J ends were trimmed by 0 bases and 3 bases, with 15 bases remaining between them. The CDR3 covers 17 residues. TCRdb keeps only in-frame clones here, not all; method: immunoSEQ multiplex PCR. The repertoire holds about 220,000 clones, just under 95% seen once, with roughly 1.6% in the top ten. The source of this sequence is a man aged 50 or older in good health. Specimen: blood. This sequence joins TRBV18 and TRBJ2-1; D might be TRBD1 (5 bases). The CDR3 DNA follows: TGTGCCAGCTCACCACCGGTGGACATTCCCATCTACAATGAGCAGTTCTTC. Protein product: CASSPPVDIPIYNEQFF.